The clone carrying this T cell receptor (beta chain) was observed a few times. No antigen is known for it. The germline gene is not matched at one end of the junction; a read error may be the cause. No treatment of any kind had been given to any patient before thyroid surgery. The data stem from a study of metastatic and nonmetastatic thyroid tumors. Overall study context: Repertoires from malignant and benign thyroid patients were compared across blood and tumor or nodule tissue. Notes on the study in general: Reportedly, malignant thyroid tumors had significantly higher TCR beta diversity than benign nodules, in blood and tumor.

Germline V lookup: CDR1 SGHVS, CDR2 FQNEAQ. CDR3 length: 13 amino acids. TCRdb called clones again from the PCR reads with MiXCR. The table has over 20,000 clones, around 10% seen once; the top ten hold 7.6%. This receptor was obtained from a female donor with papillary thyroid cancer or a benign thyroid nodule (not recorded which). Some clones in this sample may be carry-over from other donors' samples. The chain joins TRBV7-8 to TRBJ2-7, with 8 bases matching TRBD2. What was sequenced was blood. CDR3 nucleotides: TGTGCCAGTAGCTTAGCGGGGTCCTACGAGCAGCACTTC. It yields the protein CASSLAGSYEQHF. Full variable domain (missing parts from reference TRBV7-8 and TRBJ2-7): GAGVSQSPRYKVAKRGQDVALRCDPISGHVSLFWYQQALGQGPEFLTYFQNEAQLDKSGLPSDRFFAERPEGSVSTLKIQRTQQEDSAVYLCASSLAGSYEQHFGPGTRLTVT.